The present entry profiles one T cell receptor (beta chain) with its context. What it binds is not known. All the patients suffered relapse after autologous stem cell transplantation, and brentuximab vedotin exposure differed. The protocol was immunoSEQ multiplex PCR, while the TCRdb copy is restricted to in-frame clones and leaves out a portion. The sample comprises tens of thousands of clones, about nine tenths of which are singletons, and nearly 2.5% rests with the top ten. This entry belongs to a study of PD-1 blockade in classical Hodgkin lymphoma. General observations from the study: Before treatment, complete responders showed about the same diversity as newly diagnosed patients.

The specimen was peripheral blood mononuclear cells (PBMCs), collected at baseline. This TCR was sampled from a human donor with classical Hodgkin lymphoma.

CDR3 sequence reads: CASSLVGEQGDGDTQYF. CDR3 nucleotide sequence: TGCGCCAGCAGCTTGGTCGGCGAACAGGGGGATGGAGATACGCAGTATTTT. The V call is TRBV5-1, the J call TRBJ2-3; the match to TRBD1 covers 8 bases. V lost 0 bases, J lost 5 bases, and 11 bases stayed unmatched. The germline V gene encodes CDR1 SGHRS and CDR2 YFSETQ. There are 17 residues in the CDR3.